This entry is about one T cell receptor (beta chain). Its antigen is still unknown. This sample was included in a study of cytomegalovirus exposure and HLA in healthy donors. Germline values: CDR1 SEHNR, CDR2 FQNEAQ (reference sequence). The CDR3 consists of 15 residues. Trimming took off 3 bases at V and 7 bases at J, with 15 bases between the two ends. TCRdb's copy holds only in-frame clones and misses some; the assay was immunoSEQ multiplex PCR. The data hold more than 120,000 clones, with approximately 88% observed a single time. These donors were members of the roughly 120-subject validation cohort, a group separate from the roughly 670-subject first cohort. Broader study findings: The majority of TCR sequences were rare, yet some public TCRs appeared in many donors.

The chain has TRBV7-9 and TRBJ1-4, with D perhaps matching TRBD1 (5 bases). The sample comprised PBMCs. The TCR comes from a man younger than 35 in good health and CMV-seropositive. For the CDR3, the DNA is TGTGCCAGCAGCTTGTCCCAGGGTAGTATTGAAAAACTGTTTTTT. This translates into CASSLSQGSIEKLFF.